These T cell receptor beta chains were read from a single sample in a study of beta chain features in type 1 diabetes. Produced via immunoSEQ multiplex PCR; TCRdb's table is partial and in-frame only. The repertoire includes around 250,000 clones, 25% to 30% of them detected once, and more than 3% sits in the top ten. The material sequenced was central memory CD4+ T cells from blood. The receptors stem from a man under 40 in good health. Each CDR3 is given with its conserved first and last residue. D genes are given only for firm matches. Rows give clone size only sometimes, using once, few, many, or a class for an expanded clone.

d_gene	abundance	j_gene	v_gene	CDR3nt	CDR3aa
-	few	TRBJ2-5	TRBV2	TGTGCCAGCTTGAGGGCCGAAGAGACCCAGTACTTC	CASLRAEETQYF
TRBD1	-	TRBJ2-3	TRBV5-1	TGCGCCAGCAGCTTGGGCAGGGGGCAAACAGATACGCAGTATTTT	CASSLGRGQTDTQYF
-	few	TRBJ2-5	TRBV5-4	TGTGCCAGCAGCTTCGGCGGGACCCACCAAGAGACCCAGTACTTC	CASSFGGTHQETQYF
TRBD2	many	TRBJ2-7	TRBV29-1	TGCAGCGTCGGCGCCTCCACTAGCGGGAGCTCCTACGAGCAGTACTTC	CSVGASTSGSSYEQYF
TRBD1	few	TRBJ1-1	TRBV28	TGTGCCAGCAGGGCAGGGGGCGTGAACACTGAAGCTTTCTTT	CASRAGGVNTEAFF
-	few	TRBJ2-1	TRBV7-2	TGTGCCAGCAGCTCCGTTCAACACTCCTACAATGAGCAGTTCTTC	CASSSVQHSYNEQFF
TRBD1	-	TRBJ2-1	TRBV6-6	TGTGCCAGCAGACCCACAGGGGAGGAGCAGTTCTTC	CASRPTGEEQFF
TRBD2	-	TRBJ2-7	TRBV5-1	TGCGCCAGCAACCCTAGCGGTACCTACGAGCAGTACTTC	CASNPSGTYEQYF
TRBD2	-	TRBJ2-2	TRBV5-1	TGCGCCAGCAGCCCTACTAGCGGGTACACCGGGGAGCTGTTTTTT	CASSPTSGYTGELFF
-	-	TRBJ1-2	TRBV9	TGTGCCAGCAGCGGTGGGATCGATGGCTACACCTTC	CASSGGIDGYTF
TRBD2	few	TRBJ2-2	TRBV11-2	TGTGCCAGCAGCTTTCTAGCGGGAGGGCCTCACACCGGGGAGCTGTTTTTT	CASSFLAGGPHTGELFF
TRBD2	-	TRBJ2-1	TRBV7-2	TGTGCCAGCAGGTCTAGCGGGGGGAATGAGCAGTTCTTC	CASRSSGGNEQFF
TRBD1	few	TRBJ1-1	TRBV10-3	TGTGCCATCACTCGGGACAGGACCACTGAAGCTTTCTTT	CAITRDRTTEAFF
-	-	TRBJ2-7	TRBV5-1	TGCGCCAGCAGCTTGAGGACGGGTGAGCAGTACTTC	CASSLRTGEQYF
TRBD1	-	TRBJ1-2	TRBV25-1	TGTGCCAGCAGCCACCCGACAGGGAACTATGGCTACACCTTC	CASSHPTGNYGYTF
TRBD1	-	TRBJ2-7	TRBV25-1	TGTGCCAGCAGTAAGCCGGGACAGGGGCACGAGCAGTACTTC	CASSKPGQGHEQYF
-	many	TRBJ2-1	TRBV4-3	TGCGCCAGCAGCCAAATTACGGACTACAATGAGCAGTTCTTC	CASSQITDYNEQFF
-	few	TRBJ2-7	TRBV4-3	TGCGCCAGCAGCCAATCAGGGGTCGCGACCTTCTACGAGCAGTACTTC	CASSQSGVATFYEQYF
TRBD2	-	TRBJ2-4	TRBV27	TGTGCCAGCAGTCCCCTTGCAGCGGGGGAGAACATTCAGTACTTC	CASSPLAAGENIQYF
TRBD2	-	TRBJ2-1	TRBV7-2	TGTGCCAGCAGCTTAGTCCGCCTAGCGGGCTACAATGAGCAGTTCTTC	CASSLVRLAGYNEQFF
-	few	TRBJ1-5	TRBV19	TGTGCCAGTGGAGATAAGCGGCCCCAGCATTTT	CASGDKRPQHF
-	-	TRBJ2-7	TRBV7-9	TGTGCCAGCAGCTTAGGACTCAACTACGAGCAGTACTTC	CASSLGLNYEQYF
-	-	TRBJ2-1	TRBV19	TGTGCCAGTAGTATAGTCAGCGAGATCCACCCTGAGCAGTTCTTC	CASSIVSEIHPEQFF
-	-	TRBJ2-3	TRBV27	TGTGCCAGCAGTTTAGGGAGATCTTGGGGCACAGATACGCAGTATTTT	CASSLGRSWGTDTQYF
-	once	TRBJ1-2	TRBV5-8	TGTGCCAGCAGATCGAAGGACACACTTAACTATGGCTACACCTTC	CASRSKDTLNYGYTF
-	many	TRBJ2-1	TRBV29-1	TGCAGCGAGAAAAATGACCATGAGCAGTTCTTC	CSEKNDHEQFF
-	-	TRBJ1-5	TRBV27	TGTGCCAGCAGTTTTCAGCGCAATCAGCCCCAGCATTTT	CASSFQRNQPQHF
-	few	TRBJ2-5	TRBV29-1	TGCAGCGTTGAAAGAGCAAGGAGCGAGACCCAGTACTTC	CSVERARSETQYF
-	-	TRBJ2-1	TRBV5-1	TGCGCCAGCAGCCCCGGGACTTACAATGAGCAGTTCTTC	CASSPGTYNEQFF
-	-	TRBJ1-5	TRBV30	TGTGCCTGGAGTGTACCCGGGGGAAATCAGCCCCAGCATTTT	CAWSVPGGNQPQHF
-	-	TRBJ2-2	TRBV15	TGTGCCACCAGCACGTGGCTAAACACCGGGGAGCTGTTTTTT	CATSTWLNTGELFF
TRBD1	-	TRBJ1-4	TRBV7-2	TGTGCCAGCAGCCTAAAACAGGGGATGATTAATGAAAAACTGTTTTTT	CASSLKQGMINEKLFF
-	-	TRBJ2-7	TRBV7-2	TGTGCCAGCAGCTTAGATGCAGCGGTCTCCTACGAGCAGTACTTC	CASSLDAAVSYEQYF
-	-	TRBJ2-2	TRBV21-1	TGTGCCAGCAGCCCCGGGAAGCGGGGGGGCGTTAGCACCGGGGAGCTGTTTTTT	CASSPGKRGGVSTGELFF
-	-	TRBJ2-3	TRBV19	TGTGCCAGTAGTATAGGGGCAGCAAATACGCAGTATTTT	CASSIGAANTQYF
TRBD2	-	TRBJ2-1	TRBV29-1	TGCAGCGTTGTAAGCGGGAGTGGGGAGAATGAGCAGTTCTTC	CSVVSGSGENEQFF
-	many	TRBJ2-2	TRBV18	TGTGCCAGCTCACGGGACGGAACCTTCACCGGGGAGCTGTTTTTT	CASSRDGTFTGELFF
-	-	TRBJ2-5	TRBV30	TGTGCCTGGAGTGCCCCCCCCGGAAGGACCCAGTACTTC	CAWSAPPGRTQYF
-	-	TRBJ1-1	TRBV5-6	TGTGCCAGCAGCTTTTTCGCGACAGGGAACACTGAAGCTTTCTTT	CASSFFATGNTEAFF
TRBD1	many	TRBJ2-1	TRBV5-1	TGCGCCAGCACAGTACCGGGACAGGGCGGCTATGAGCAGTTCTTC	CASTVPGQGGYEQFF
-	few	TRBJ2-1	TRBV28	TGTGCCAGTACATGGAAGGGATCCTACAATGAGCAGTTCTTC	CASTWKGSYNEQFF
-	-	TRBJ1-1	TRBV30	TGTGCCTGGCTGACAGGAGGAAGGACTGAAGCTTTCTTT	CAWLTGGRTEAFF